This TCR beta chain was sequenced during a study of blood T cell repertoires in COVID-19. Study at large: The study drew acute and convalescent COVID-19 samples from the United States, Italy and Spain. PBMCs, B-cell-depleted T cells, or T cells provided the cDNA or gDNA that made up the material.

Libraries were prepared by immunoSEQ multiplex PCR; TCRdb keeps only in-frame clonotypes and omits some of them. The sample lists roughly 100,000 clones, 85% to 90% occurring once. CDR3 length: 13 amino acids. Trimming stripped 2 bases from V and 11 bases from J, with 13 bases between. Per germline, CDR1 MNHEY and CDR2 SVGEGT. Sample: peripheral blood. The TCR sequence derives from a man in his fifties or sixties with active or convalescent COVID-19. V usage is TRBV6-2 or TRBV6-3 and J usage is TRBJ1-5; D gene unclear. The CDR3 DNA reads as TGTGCCAGCAGTTACGAATCAGGCACGTCCCAGCATTTT. Translated, it gives CASSYESGTSQHF.